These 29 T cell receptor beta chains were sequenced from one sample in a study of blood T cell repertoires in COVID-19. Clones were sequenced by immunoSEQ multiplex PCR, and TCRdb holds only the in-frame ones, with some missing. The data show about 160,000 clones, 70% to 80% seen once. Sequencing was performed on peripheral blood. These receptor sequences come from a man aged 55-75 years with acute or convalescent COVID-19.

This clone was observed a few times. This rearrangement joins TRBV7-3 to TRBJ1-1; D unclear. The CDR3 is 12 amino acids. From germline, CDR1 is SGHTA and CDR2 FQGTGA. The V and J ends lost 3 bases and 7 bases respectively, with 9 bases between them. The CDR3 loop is CASSFGGSEAFF. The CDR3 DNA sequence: TGTGCCAGCAGCTTTGGCGGTAGTGAAGCTTTCTTT.

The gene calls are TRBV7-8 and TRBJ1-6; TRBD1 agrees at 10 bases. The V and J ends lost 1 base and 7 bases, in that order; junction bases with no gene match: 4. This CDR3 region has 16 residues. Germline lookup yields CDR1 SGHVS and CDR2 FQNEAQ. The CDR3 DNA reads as TGTGCCAGCAGCTTAGGACAGGGGGCCAAAAATTCACCCCTCCACTTT. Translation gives CASSLGQGAKNSPLHF.

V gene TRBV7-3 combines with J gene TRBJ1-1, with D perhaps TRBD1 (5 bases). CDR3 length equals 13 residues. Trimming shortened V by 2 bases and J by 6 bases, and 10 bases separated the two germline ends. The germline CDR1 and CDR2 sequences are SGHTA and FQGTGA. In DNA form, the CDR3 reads TGTGCCAGCAGCTTAGGGCGGGACGCTGAAGCTTTCTTT. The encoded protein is CASSLGRDAEAFF.

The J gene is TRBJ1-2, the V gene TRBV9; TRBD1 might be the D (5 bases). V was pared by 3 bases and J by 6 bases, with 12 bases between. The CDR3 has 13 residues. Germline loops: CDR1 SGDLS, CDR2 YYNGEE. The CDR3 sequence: CASSGRGRDGYTF. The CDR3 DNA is TGTGCCAGCAGCGGGAGGGGAAGGGATGGCTACACCTTC. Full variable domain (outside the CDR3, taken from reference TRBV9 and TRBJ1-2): DSGVTQTPKHLITATGQRVTLRCSPRSGDLSVYWYQQSLDQGLQFLIQYYNGEERAKGNILERFSAQQFPDLHSELNLSSLELGDSALYFCASSGRGRDGYTFGSGTRLTVV.

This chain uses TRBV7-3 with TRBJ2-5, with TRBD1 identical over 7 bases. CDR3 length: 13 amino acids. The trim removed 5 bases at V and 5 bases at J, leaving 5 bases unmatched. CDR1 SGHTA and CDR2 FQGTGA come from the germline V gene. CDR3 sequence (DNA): TGTGCCAGCAGCCTACAGGGGTTGGAGACCCAGTACTTC. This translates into CASSLQGLETQYF.

This CDR3 is CASSQDARGGTNEKLFF. The DNA of the CDR3 is TGCGCCAGCAGCCAAGACGCCAGGGGAGGGACTAATGAAAAACTGTTTTTT. The V and J genes are TRBV4-3 and TRBJ1-4, with a tentative D call TRBD1 (6 bases). This CDR3 spans 17 amino acids. CDR1 LGHNA and CDR2 YSLEER come from the germline V gene. Trimming shortened V by 0 bases and J by 2 bases, and 13 bases separated the two germline ends.

The CDR3 region is CASSASDRSSYNSPLHF. The DNA of the CDR3 is TGCGCCAGCAGCGCGTCGGACAGGAGCTCCTATAATTCACCCCTCCACTTT. This rearrangement joins TRBV5-1 to TRBJ1-6; TRBD1 aligns across 7 bases. From germline, CDR1 is SGHRS and CDR2 YFSETQ. Trimming at V came to 4 bases and at J to 0 bases, leaving 7 bases not matched to a gene. The CDR3 loop spans 17 amino acids.

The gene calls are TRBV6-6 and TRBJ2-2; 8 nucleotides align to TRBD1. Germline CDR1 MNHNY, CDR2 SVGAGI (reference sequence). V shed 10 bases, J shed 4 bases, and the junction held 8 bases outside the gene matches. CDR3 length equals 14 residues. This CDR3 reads CATAGGAGTGELFF. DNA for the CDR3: TGTGCCACCGCAGGGGGCGCAGGCACCGGGGAGCTGTTTTTT.

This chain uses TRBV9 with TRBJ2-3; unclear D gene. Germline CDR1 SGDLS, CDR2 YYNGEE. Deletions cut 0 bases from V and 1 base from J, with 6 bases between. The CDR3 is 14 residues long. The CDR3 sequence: CASSVGRGTDTQYF. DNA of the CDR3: TGTGCCAGCAGCGTAGGTCGTGGCACAGATACGCAGTATTTT.

The CDR3 loop is CASSARDLHTDTQYF. The DNA for the CDR3 is TGTGCCAGTAGTGCCCGGGACTTACACACAGATACGCAGTATTTT. This chain uses TRBV19 with TRBJ2-3, with D perhaps matching TRBD2 (6 bases). The CDR3 covers 15 residues. Trimming pared 5 bases from V and 2 bases from J, leaving 14 bases between. Per germline, CDR1 LNHDA and CDR2 SQIVND (reference sequence).

The CDR3 bases are TGTGCCAGCAGCCAAGCAGGCTGGGAAGCTTTCTTT. Encoded protein: CASSQAGWEAFF. The gene calls are TRBV14 and TRBJ1-1; D gene unclear. V was clipped by 1 base and J by 8 bases, with 8 bases between them. The length of the CDR3 is 12 residues. Germline V CDR1 and CDR2: SGHDN, FVKESK.

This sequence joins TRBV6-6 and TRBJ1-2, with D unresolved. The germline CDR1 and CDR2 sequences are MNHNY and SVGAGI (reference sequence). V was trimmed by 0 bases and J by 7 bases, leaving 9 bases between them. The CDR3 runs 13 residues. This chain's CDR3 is CASSYSLGFGYTF. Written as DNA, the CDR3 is TGTGCCAGCAGTTACTCGTTGGGCTTTGGCTACACCTTC.

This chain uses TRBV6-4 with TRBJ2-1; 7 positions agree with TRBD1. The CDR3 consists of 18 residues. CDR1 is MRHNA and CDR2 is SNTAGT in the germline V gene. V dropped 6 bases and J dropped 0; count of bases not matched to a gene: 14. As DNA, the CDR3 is TGTGCCAGCAGAACCCCCGGGACAGCTCCGAGCTCCTACAATGAGCAGTTCTTC. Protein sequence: CASRTPGTAPSSYNEQFF.

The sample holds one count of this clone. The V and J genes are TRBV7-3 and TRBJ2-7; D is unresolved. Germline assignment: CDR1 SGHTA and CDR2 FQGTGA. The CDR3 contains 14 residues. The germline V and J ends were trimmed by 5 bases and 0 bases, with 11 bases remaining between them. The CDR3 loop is CASSPDTSSYEQYF. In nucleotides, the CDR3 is TGTGCCAGCAGCCCAGACACCTCCTCCTACGAGCAGTACTTC.

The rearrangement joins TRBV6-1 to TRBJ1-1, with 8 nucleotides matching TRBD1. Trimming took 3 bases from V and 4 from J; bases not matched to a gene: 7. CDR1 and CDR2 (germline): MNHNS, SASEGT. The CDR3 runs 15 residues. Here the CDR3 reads CASSDPRQGSTEAFF. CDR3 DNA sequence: TGTGCCAGCAGTGACCCCCGACAGGGGAGCACTGAAGCTTTCTTT.

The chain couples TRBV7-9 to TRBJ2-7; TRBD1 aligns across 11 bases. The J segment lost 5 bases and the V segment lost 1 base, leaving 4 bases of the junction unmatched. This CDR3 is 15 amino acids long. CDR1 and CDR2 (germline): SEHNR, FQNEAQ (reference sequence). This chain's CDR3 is CASSLVWTGGNEQYF. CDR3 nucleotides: TGTGCCAGCAGCTTAGTGTGGACAGGGGGCAACGAGCAGTACTTC.

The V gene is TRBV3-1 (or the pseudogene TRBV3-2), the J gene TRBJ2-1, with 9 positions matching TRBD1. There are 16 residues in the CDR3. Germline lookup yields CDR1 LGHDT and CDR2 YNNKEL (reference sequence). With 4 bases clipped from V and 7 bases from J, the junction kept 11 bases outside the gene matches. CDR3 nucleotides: TGTGCCAGCAGCCTTCATCCGGGACAGGGAGGGAATGAGCAGTTCTTC. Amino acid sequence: CASSLHPGQGGNEQFF.

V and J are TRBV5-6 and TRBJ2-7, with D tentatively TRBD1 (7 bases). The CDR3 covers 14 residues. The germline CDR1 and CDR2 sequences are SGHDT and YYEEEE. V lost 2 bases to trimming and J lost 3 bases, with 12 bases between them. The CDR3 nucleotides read TGTGCCAGCAGCTTCCGACAGGGACTCTACGAGCAGTACTTC. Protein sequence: CASSFRQGLYEQYF. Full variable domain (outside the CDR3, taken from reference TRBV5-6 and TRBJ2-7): DAGVTQSPTHLIKTRGQQVTLRCSPKSGHDTVSWYQQALGQGPQFIFQYYEEEERQRGNFPDRFSGHQFPNYSSELNVNALLLGDSALYLCASSFRQGLYEQYFGPGTRLTVT.

CDR3 DNA sequence: TGTGCCAGCAGCTTAGATCCCACCACTAGCACAGATACGCAGTATTTT. Amino acid sequence: CASSLDPTTSTDTQYF. The chain is built from TRBV11-3 and TRBJ2-3; D is ambiguous. Deletions cut 0 bases from V and 0 bases from J, with 10 bases between. This CDR3 contains 16 residues. Germline CDR1 and CDR2: SGHNT and YENEEA. Full variable domain (missing parts from reference TRBV11-3 and TRBJ2-3): EAGVVQSPRYKIIEKKQPVAFWCNPISGHNTLYWYLQNLGQGPELLIRYENEEAVDDSQLPKDRFSAERLKGVDSTLKIQPAELGDSAVYLCASSLDPTTSTDTQYFGPGTRLTVL.

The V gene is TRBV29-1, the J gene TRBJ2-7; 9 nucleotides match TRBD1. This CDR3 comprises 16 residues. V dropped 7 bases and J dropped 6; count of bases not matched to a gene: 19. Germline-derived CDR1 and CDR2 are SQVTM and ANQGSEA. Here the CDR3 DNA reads TGCAGCGCCAAGACAATGGACAGGGGCATCGGTTTCGAGCAGTACTTC. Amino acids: CSAKTMDRGIGFEQYF.

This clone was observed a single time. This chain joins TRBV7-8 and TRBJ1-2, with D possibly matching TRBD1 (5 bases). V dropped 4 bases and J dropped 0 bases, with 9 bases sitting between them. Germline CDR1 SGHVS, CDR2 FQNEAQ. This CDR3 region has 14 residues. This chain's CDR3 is CASSSMTANYGYTF. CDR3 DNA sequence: TGTGCCAGCAGCTCGATGACAGCTAACTATGGCTACACCTTC.

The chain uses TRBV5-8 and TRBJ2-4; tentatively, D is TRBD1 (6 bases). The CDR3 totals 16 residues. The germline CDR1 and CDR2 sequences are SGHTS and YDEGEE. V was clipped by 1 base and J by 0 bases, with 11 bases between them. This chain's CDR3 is CASSLRGQLAKNIQYF. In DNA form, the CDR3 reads TGTGCCAGCAGCTTGAGGGGACAACTAGCCAAAAACATTCAGTACTTC.

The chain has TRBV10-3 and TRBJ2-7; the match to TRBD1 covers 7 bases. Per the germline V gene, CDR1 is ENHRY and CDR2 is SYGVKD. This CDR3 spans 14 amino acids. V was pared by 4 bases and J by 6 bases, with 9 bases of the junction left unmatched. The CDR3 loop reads CAISGGDSFSEQYF. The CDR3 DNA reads TGTGCCATCAGTGGAGGGGACAGTTTTTCCGAGCAGTACTTC.

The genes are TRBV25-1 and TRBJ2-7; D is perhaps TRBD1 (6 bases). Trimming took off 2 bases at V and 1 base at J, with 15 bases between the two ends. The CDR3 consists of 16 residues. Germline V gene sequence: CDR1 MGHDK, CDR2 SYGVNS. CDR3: CASSETNRDKSYEQYF. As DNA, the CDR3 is TGTGCCAGCAGTGAAACAAACAGGGATAAATCCTACGAGCAGTACTTC.

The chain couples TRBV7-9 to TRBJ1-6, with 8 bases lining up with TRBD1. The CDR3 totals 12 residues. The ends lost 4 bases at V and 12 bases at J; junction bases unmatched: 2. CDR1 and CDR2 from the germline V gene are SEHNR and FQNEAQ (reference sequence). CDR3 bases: TGTGCCAGCAGCTCAGGGGGCCTACCCCTCCACTTT. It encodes CASSSGGLPLHF.

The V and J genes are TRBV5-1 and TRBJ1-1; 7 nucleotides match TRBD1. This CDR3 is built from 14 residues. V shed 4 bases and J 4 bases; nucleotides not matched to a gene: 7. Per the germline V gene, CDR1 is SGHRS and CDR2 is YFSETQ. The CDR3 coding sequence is TGCGCCAGCAGCGACTACAGGGGAAGCACTGAAGCTTTCTTT. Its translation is CASSDYRGSTEAFF.

The CDR3 reads CASSPADTLSYNSPLHF. The CDR3 region has the DNA TGTGCCAGCTCACCCGCGGACACCCTCTCCTATAATTCACCCCTCCACTTT. The chain employs TRBV18 and TRBJ1-6, with D perhaps TRBD1 (5 bases). Germline V gene lookup returns CDR1 KGHSH and CDR2 LQKENI. The CDR3 extends over 17 amino acids. V lost 3 bases to trimming and J lost 0 bases, with 12 bases between them.

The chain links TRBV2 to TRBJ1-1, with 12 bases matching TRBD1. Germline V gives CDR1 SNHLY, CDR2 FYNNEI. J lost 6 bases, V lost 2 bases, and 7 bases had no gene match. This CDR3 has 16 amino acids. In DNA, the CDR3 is TGTGCCAGCAGTGAATCCGGGACAGGGGGCCGGGCTGAAGCTTTCTTT. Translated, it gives CASSESGTGGRAEAFF. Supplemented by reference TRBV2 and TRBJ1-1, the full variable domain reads EPEVTQTPSHQVTQMGQEVILRCVPISNHLYFYWYRQILGQKVEFLVSFYNNEISEKSEIFDDQFSVERPDGSNFTLKIRSTKLEDSAMYFCASSESGTGGRAEAFFGQGTRLTVV.

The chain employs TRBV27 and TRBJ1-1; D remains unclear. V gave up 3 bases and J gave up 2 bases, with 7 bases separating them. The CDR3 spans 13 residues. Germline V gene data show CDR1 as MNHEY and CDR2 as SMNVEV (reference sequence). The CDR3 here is CASSFAGNTEAFF. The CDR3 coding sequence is TGTGCCAGCAGTTTTGCAGGAAACACTGAAGCTTTCTTT.